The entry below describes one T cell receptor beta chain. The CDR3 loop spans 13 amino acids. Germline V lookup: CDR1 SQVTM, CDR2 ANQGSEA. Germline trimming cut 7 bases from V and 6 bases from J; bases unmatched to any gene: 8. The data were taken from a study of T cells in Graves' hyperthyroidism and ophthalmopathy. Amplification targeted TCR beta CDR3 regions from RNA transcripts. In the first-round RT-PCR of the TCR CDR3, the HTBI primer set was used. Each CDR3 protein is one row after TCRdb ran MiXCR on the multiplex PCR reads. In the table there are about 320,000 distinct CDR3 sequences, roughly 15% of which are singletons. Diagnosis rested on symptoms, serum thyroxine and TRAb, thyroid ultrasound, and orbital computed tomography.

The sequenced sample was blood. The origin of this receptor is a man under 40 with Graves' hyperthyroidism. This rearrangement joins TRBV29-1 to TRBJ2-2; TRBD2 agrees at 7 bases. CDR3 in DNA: TGCAGCGCTGCGCGGACTAGGGCCGGGGAGCTGTTTTTT. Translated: CSAARTRAGELFF.